This T cell receptor beta chain was identified during a study of T cells expressing NK-cell markers (dated by TCRdb to about 2020). For the study in its entirety: About 8 donors provided sorted CD3+CD56+NKG2C+, CD3+CD56+NKG2C- and CD3+CD56-NKG2C+ T-cell subsets, whose TCR beta-chain repertoires were profiled. The eight sequenced donors were randomly selected healthy volunteers, three men and five women. Most of the eight sequenced donors were HCMV-seropositive and one was HCMV-seronegative. Libraries were sequenced as 2 x 150 bp reads on Illumina HiSeq 2000/2500, MiSeq or NextSeq. Results the study describes overall, beyond this receptor: In several donors, the dominant CD3+CD56+NKG2C+ clonotypes were found to rank among the top 10 CD8+ clonotypes and to make up about 1.0-7.0% of CD8+ T cells. Those dominant clonotypes were again the most abundant among CD3+CD56-NKG2C+ cells in a few donors, at about 25-60.1%. It remained unclear whether the expanded NKG2C-expressing T cell clones were specific for HCMV antigens.

Comments on this clonotype: It has no known antigen specificity.

To determine HCMV serostatus, a commercial ELISA kit was used to detect HCMV-specific IgG in serum. Ficoll density gradient centrifugation was used to isolate peripheral blood mononuclear cells from blood. The instrument given in TCRdb is Illumina HiSeq 2000. The TCR beta cDNA libraries were made using 5'RACE template switching, a step that added both a universal primer site and unique molecular identifiers. cDNA synthesis was primed from the TCR beta constant segment and was followed by two successive PCR amplification steps. For the original study's pipeline: MIGEC was used to demultiplex reads and group the reads by UMI, and MiTCR was used to assemble and quantify clonotypes. To exclude erroneous sequences, any TCR cDNA sequence not supported by at least two reads was discarded. The tcR package was used for downstream repertoire analysis, with clonotypes matched between fractions based on CDR3 nucleotide sequence plus V segment. VDJmatch was used to annotate antigen specificity against VDJdb, with one amino acid substitution in CDR3 allowed. TCRdb reanalyzed the reads, keeping one entry per CDR3 protein sequence and omitting DNA. TCRdb, not the original authors, processed these V and J calls. In this sample's table one finds around 470,000 distinct CDR3 sequences. The ten largest clones capture roughly 1.4% of the sample.

The clonotype was recovered from a woman in her forties or fifties in good health. Donor details come from another sample of the same person, matched by shared clones. Input material: blood T cells: a sorted CD56 or NKG2C T cell subset, CD4+ or CD8+ T cells, or bulk PBMC T cells (not recorded which).

The CDR3 reads CSARDSREAKNIQYF. In this chain, TRBV20-1 is recombined with TRBJ2-4; the TCRdb call, TRBD2, lacks DNA for checking. The CDR3 sequence holds 15 residues, the cysteine and phenylalanine included. The DNA is unrecorded. From a lookup of the germline V gene (reference sequence), CDR1 and CDR2 are DFQATT and SNEGSKA.